This TCR beta chain was identified in a study of shared clonotypes between healthy human individuals. Only one count was recorded for this clone. The repertoire was sequenced with immunoSEQ multiplex PCR; TCRdb's copy has only in-frame clones and lacks some. The table has a few million clones, over 90% seen once. The CDR3 is made up of 13 amino acids. The germline V gene has CDR1 MNHEY and CDR2 SVGAGI. Trimming took off 6 bases at V and 9 bases at J, with 15 bases between the two ends. This sequence was found in a man younger than 35 in good health. Some clones in this sample may be carry-over from other donors' samples. The sample was naive CD4+ T cells from PBMCs. Regarding subset: CD45RA+ positively selected. The J gene is TRBJ2-1, the V gene TRBV6-5; D might be TRBD1 (6 bases). The CDR3 DNA follows: TGTGCCAGCAGGGCCACAGGGAACCCTGAGCAGTTCTTC. Its protein product is CASRATGNPEQFF.